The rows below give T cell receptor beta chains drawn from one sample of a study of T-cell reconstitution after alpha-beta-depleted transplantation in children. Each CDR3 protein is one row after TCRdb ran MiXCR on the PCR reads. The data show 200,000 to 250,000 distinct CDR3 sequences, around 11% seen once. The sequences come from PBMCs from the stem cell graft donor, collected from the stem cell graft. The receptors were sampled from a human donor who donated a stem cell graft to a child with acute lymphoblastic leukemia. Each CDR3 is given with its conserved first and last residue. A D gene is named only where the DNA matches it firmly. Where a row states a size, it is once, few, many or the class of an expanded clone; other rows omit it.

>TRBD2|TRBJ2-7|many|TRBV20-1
TGCAGTGCTAGGGTTGGGGGGGAGGTCGAGCAGTACTTC
CSARVGGEVEQYF
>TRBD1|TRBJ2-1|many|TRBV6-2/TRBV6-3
TGTGCCAGCAGTTACTATCCCAGGGGGAAGTCCTACAATGAGCAGTTCTTC
CASSYYPRGKSYNEQFF
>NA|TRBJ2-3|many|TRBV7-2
TGTGCCAGCAGCTTATCTTCGGGGGTCGTGGATACGCAGTATTTT
CASSLSSGVVDTQYF
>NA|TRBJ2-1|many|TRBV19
TGTGCCAGTAGGTCCCCTGCGGGGCGGGGGCAGTTCTTC
CASRSPAGRGQFF
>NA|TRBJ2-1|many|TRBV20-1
TGCAGTGCCGATGGTAGGGGCGAGAATGAGCAGTTCTTC
CSADGRGENEQFF
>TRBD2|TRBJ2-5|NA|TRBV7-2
TGTGCCAGCAGCTTAGCGAGACTAGCGGGAGAAGAGACCCAGTACTTC
CASSLARLAGEETQYF
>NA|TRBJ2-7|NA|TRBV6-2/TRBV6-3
TGTGCCAGCAGTTACTCGCCAGCCGAGCAGTACTTC
CASSYSPAEQYF
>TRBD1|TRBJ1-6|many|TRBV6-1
TGTGCCAGCAGGGACAGGGGTTCACCCCTCCACTTT
CASRDRGSPLHF
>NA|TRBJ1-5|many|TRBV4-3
TGCGCCAGCAGCCAAGATACCGATCAGCCCCAGCATTTT
CASSQDTDQPQHF
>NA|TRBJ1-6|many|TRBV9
TGTGCCAGCAGCGGACACCGGACATCACCCCTCCACTTT
CASSGHRTSPLHF
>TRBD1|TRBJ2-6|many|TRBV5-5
TGTGCCAGCAGCGCGGACAGGGGTAGGGCCAACGTCCTGACTTTC
CASSADRGRANVLTF
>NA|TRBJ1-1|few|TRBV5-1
TGCGCCAGCAGCTTTAACACAGAGACACTGAACACTGAAGCTTTCTTT
CASSFNTETLNTEAFF
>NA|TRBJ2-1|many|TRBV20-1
TGCAGTGCTCCTCCGGTTTTTCCAGGCCCGTCCTACAATGAGCAGTTCTTC
CSAPPVFPGPSYNEQFF
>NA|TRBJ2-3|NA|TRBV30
TGTGCCTGGGGGTGGACTATTAGCACAGATACGCAGTATTTT
CAWGWTISTDTQYF
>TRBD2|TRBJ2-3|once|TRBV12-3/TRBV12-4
TGTGCCAGCAGTTTAATACTAGCGGCGGCGACGCAGTATTTT
CASSLILAAATQYF
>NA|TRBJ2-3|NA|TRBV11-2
TGTGCCAGCAGCTTTCGGCCTTTACGGACAGTGAGCACAGATACGCAGTATTTT
CASSFRPLRTVSTDTQYF
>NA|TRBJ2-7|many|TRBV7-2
TGTGCCAGCAGCCCATACAGACCCTACGAGCAGTACTTC
CASSPYRPYEQYF
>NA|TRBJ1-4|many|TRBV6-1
TGTGCCAGCAGTGAAGTGCCCAGGGGCGAAAAACTGTTTTTT
CASSEVPRGEKLFF
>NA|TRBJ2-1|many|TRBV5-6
TGTGCCAGCAGCCCTGACCCAACAGGGTCCCCCTACAATGAGCAGTTCTTC
CASSPDPTGSPYNEQFF
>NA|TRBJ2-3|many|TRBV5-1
TGCGCCAGCAGCCCCCAGGGTGGGGGACTGCCAGATACGCAGTATTTT
CASSPQGGGLPDTQYF
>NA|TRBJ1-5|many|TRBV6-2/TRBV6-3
TGTGCCAGCAGTATGGACGGCAATCAGCCCCAGCATTTT
CASSMDGNQPQHF
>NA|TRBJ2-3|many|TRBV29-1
TGCAGCGGATCCTACAGGGAATCCAGCACAGATACGCAGTATTTT
CSGSYRESSTDTQYF
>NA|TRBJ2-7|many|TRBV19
TGTGCCAGTAGTTCTCGGGACGGTCCCTACGAGCAGTACTTC
CASSSRDGPYEQYF
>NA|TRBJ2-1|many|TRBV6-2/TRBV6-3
TGTGCCATTTCGCTCGGGAATGAGCAGTTCTTC
CAISLGNEQFF
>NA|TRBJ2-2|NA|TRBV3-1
TGTGCCAGCGATGGACCCGGGGAGCTGTTTTTT
CASDGPGELFF
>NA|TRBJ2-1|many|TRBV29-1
TGCAGCGTTGAAGTTCGAGGCAGGAGCGATGAGCAGTTCTTC
CSVEVRGRSDEQFF
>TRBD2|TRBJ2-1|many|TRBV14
TGTGCCAGCAGCCAAAGAGCGGGAGCCAGCTACAATGAGCAGTTCTTC
CASSQRAGASYNEQFF
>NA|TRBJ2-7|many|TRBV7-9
TGTGCCAGCAGCTTAGGAGGGGACGAGCAGTACTTC
CASSLGGDEQYF
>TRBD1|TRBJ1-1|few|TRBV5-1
TGCGCCAGCAGCTTGTGGGACAGAGACACTGAAGCTTTCTTT
CASSLWDRDTEAFF
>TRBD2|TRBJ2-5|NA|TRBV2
TGTACCAGCAGTTTTAGTGGATTCGCTAGCGGGATGAGAAAGACCCAGTACTTC
CTSSFSGFASGMRKTQYF
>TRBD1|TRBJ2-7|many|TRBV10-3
TGTGCCATCAGCCAGGGGGCGGGAAGGTACGAGCAGTACTTC
CAISQGAGRYEQYF
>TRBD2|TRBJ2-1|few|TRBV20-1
TGCAGTGCAAAGGGACTAGCGGGGGCCTACAATGAGCAGTTCTTC
CSAKGLAGAYNEQFF
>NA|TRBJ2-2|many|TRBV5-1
TGCGCCAGCAGCTTGGCCGACAGGACGAACACCGGGGAGCTGTTTTTT
CASSLADRTNTGELFF
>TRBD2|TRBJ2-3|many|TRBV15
TGTGCCACCAGCTTCCGGGGGGCAGATACGCAGTATTTT
CATSFRGADTQYF
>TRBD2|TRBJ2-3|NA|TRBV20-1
TGCAGTGTGTCTGCGGGGGGGTATCAAGATACGCAGTATTTT
CSVSAGGYQDTQYF
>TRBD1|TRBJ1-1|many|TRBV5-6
TGTGCCAGCAGCTGGGGACCAGGGGGGAACACTGAAGCTTTCTTT
CASSWGPGGNTEAFF
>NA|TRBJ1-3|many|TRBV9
TGTGCCAGCAGCGTAGGAGGCGGTCTGCCTGGAAACACCATATATTTT
CASSVGGGLPGNTIYF
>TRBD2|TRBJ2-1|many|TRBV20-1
TGCAGTGCTAGAGCGGGACTAGCGGGGGACATCTACAATGAGCAGTTCTTC
CSARAGLAGDIYNEQFF
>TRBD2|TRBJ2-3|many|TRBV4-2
TGTGCCAGCAGCCACAGCGGGAGTAGCACAGATACGCAGTATTTT
CASSHSGSSTDTQYF
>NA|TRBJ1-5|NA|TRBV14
TGTGCCAGCAGCCTTAAAAATGGCAGCATCCCTAATCAGCCCCAGCATTTT
CASSLKNGSIPNQPQHF